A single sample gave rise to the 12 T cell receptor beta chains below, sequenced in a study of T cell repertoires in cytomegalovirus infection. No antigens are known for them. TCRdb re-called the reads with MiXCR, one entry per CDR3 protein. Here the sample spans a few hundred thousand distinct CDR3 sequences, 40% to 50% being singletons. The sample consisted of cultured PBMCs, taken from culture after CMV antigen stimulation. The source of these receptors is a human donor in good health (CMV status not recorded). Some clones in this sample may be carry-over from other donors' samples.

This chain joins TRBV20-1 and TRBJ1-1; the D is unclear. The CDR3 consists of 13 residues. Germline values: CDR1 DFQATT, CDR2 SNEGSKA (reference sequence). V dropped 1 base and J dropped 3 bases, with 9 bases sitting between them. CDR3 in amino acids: CSARGAQDTEAFF. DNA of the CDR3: TGCAGTGCTAGAGGGGCGCAGGACACTGAAGCTTTCTTT.

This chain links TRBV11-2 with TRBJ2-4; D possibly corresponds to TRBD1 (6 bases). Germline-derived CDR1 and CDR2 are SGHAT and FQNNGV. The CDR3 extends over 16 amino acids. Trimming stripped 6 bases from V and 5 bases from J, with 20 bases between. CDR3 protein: CASSPPEGVRENIQYF. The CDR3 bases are TGTGCCAGCAGTCCCCCCGAGGGGGTACGGGAAAACATTCAGTACTTC.

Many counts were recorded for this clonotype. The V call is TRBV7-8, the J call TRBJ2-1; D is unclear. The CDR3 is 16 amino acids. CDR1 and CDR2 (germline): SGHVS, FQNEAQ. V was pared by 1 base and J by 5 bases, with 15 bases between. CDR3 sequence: CASSLVPTSPNNEQFF. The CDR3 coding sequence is TGTGCCAGCAGCTTAGTTCCCACCAGTCCTAACAATGAGCAGTTCTTC.

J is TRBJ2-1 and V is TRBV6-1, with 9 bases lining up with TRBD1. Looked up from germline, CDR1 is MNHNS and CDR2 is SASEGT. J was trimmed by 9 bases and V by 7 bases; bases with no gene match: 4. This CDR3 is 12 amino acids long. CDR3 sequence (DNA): TGTGCCAGCACCAGACAGGGGGGTGAGCAGTTCTTC. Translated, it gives CASTRQGGEQFF.

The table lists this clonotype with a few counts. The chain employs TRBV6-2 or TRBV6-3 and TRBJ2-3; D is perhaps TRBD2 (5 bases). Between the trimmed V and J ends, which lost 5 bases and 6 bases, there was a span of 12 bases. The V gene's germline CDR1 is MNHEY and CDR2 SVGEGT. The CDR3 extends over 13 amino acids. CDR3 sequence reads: CASSPPGVDTQYF. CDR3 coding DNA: TGTGCCAGCAGTCCCCCCGGGGTGGATACGCAGTATTTT.

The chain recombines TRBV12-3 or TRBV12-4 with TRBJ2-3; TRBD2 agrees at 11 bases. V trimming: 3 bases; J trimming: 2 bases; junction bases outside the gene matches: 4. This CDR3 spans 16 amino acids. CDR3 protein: CASSLTSGTFTDTQYF. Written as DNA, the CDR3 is TGTGCCAGCAGTTTGACTAGCGGGACCTTCACAGATACGCAGTATTTT.

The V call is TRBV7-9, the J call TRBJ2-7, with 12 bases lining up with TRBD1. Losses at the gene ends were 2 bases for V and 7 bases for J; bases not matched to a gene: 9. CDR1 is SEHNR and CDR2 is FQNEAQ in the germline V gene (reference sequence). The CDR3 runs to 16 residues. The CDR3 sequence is CASSLRTGQGAREQYF. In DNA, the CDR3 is TGTGCCAGCAGCTTACGGACGGGACAGGGGGCGCGGGAGCAGTACTTC.

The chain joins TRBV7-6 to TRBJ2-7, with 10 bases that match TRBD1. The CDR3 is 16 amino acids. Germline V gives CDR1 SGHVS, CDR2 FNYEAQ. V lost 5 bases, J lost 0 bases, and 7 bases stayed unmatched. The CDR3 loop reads CASSRTGQGSSYEQYF. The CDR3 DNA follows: TGTGCCAGCAGCCGGACGGGACAGGGGAGCTCCTACGAGCAGTACTTC. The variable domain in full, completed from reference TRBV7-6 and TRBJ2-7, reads GAGVSQSPRYKVTKRGQDVALRCDPISGHVSLYWYRQALGQGPEFLTYFNYEAQQDKSGLPNDRFSAERPEGSISTLTIQRTEQRDSAMYRCASSRTGQGSSYEQYFGPGTRLTVT.

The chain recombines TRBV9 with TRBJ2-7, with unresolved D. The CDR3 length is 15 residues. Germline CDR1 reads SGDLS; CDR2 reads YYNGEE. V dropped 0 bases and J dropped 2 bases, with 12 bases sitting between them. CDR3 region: CASSVGFAVTYEQYF. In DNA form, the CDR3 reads TGTGCCAGCAGCGTAGGTTTTGCGGTTACCTACGAGCAGTACTTC.

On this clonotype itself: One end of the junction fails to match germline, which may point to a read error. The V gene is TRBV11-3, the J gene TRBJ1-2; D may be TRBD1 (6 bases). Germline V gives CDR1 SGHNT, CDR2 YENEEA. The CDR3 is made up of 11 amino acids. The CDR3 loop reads CASSARGALSF. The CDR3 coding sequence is TGTGCCAGCAGCGCCAGGGGCGCCCTCTCCTTC. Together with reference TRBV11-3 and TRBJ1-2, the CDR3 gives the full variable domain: EAGVVQSPRYKIIEKKQPVAFWCNPISGHNTLYWYLQNLGQGPELLIRYENEEAVDDSQLPKDRFSAERLKGVDSTLKIQPAELGDSAVYLCASSARGALSFGSGTRLTVV.

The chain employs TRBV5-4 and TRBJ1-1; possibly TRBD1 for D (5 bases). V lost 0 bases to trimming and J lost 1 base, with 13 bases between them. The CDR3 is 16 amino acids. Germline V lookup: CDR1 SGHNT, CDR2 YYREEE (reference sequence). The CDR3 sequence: CASSLGGVRQNTEAFF. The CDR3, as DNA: TGTGCCAGCAGCTTGGGGGGCGTGCGGCAGAACACTGAAGCTTTCTTT. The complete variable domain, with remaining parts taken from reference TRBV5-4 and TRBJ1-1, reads ETGVTQSPTHLIKTRGQQVTLRCSSQSGHNTVSWYQQALGQGPQFIFQYYREEENGRGNFPPRFSGLQFPNYSSELNVNALELDDSALYLCASSLGGVRQNTEAFFGQGTRLTVV.

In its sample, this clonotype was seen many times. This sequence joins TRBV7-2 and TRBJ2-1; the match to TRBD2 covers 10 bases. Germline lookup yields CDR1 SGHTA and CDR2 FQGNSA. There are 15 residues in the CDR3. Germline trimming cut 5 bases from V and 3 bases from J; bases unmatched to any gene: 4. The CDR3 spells CASSTERGGYNEQFF. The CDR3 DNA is TGTGCCAGCAGCACAGAGCGGGGGGGCTACAATGAGCAGTTCTTC.